The text below deals with one T cell receptor (beta chain). This CDR3 contains 13 residues. Deletions cut 4 bases from V and 8 bases from J, with 12 bases between. Germline values: CDR1 SEHNR, CDR2 FQNEAQ (reference sequence). Method: immunoSEQ multiplex PCR; TCRdb's copy keeps in-frame clones and lacks some. The data hold around 170,000 clones, with approximately 85% observed a single time. The data belong to a study of blood T cell repertoires in COVID-19. Material: PBMCs or T cells enriched from blood (not recorded which). The receptor was isolated from a woman aged 18 to 35 who had recovered from COVID-19. The chain is built from TRBV7-9 and TRBJ2-1; a weak D match, TRBD2 (5 bases). The CDR3 nucleotides read TGTGCCAGCAGCTCCGGGGTAGCTCATGAGCAGTTCTTC. It yields the protein CASSSGVAHEQFF.